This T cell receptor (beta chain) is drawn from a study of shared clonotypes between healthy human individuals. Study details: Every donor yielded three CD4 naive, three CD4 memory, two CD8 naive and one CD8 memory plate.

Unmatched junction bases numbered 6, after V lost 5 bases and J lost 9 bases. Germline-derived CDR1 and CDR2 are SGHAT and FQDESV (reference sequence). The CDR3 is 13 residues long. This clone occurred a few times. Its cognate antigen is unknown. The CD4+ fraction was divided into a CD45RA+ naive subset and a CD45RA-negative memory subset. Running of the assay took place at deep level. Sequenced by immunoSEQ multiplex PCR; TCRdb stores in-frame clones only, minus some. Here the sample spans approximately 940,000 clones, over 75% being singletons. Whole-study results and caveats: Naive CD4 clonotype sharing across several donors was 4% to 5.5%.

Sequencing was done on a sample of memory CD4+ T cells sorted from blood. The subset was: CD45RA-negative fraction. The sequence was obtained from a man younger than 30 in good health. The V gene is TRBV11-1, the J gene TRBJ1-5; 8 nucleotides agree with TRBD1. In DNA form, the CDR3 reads TGTGCCAGCAGCAGGGACAGGACCGGGCCCCAGCATTTT. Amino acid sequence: CASSRDRTGPQHF.